This T cell receptor (beta chain) was captured in a study of CD8 T cells in ankylosing spondylitis. Findings and caveats of the study: Reports of some motif variants in reactive arthritis synovial fluid and blood predate this one. Roughly eight highly homologous variants made up a TCR beta motif that seemed to typify ankylosing spondylitis blood.

Many counts were recorded for this clonotype. Its antigen is not known. Scientists made TCR beta libraries using quantitative 5'-RACE with molecular barcodes. TCRdb reanalysed the 5' RACE reads using MiXCR and keeps one entry per CDR3 protein. The data contain 150,000 to 200,000 distinct CDR3 sequences, 10% to 15% of them singletons. What was sequenced was blood, either unsorted or a sorted T cell fraction (not recorded which). This receptor was taken from a female donor with ankylosing spondylitis or in good health (not recorded which).

The CDR3 nucleotides read TGTGCCACCAGCCGGCCGGACAGGACCCGAAACACCATATATTTT. Its translation is CATSRPDRTRNTIYF. The chain combines TRBV15 with TRBJ1-3, with TRBD1 matching 7 bases. With 5 bases clipped from V and 5 bases from J, the junction kept 9 bases outside the gene matches. The CDR3 has 15 residues. From germline, CDR1 is LNHNV and CDR2 YYDKDF (reference sequence). The entire variable domain, with the rest obtained from reference TRBV15 and TRBJ1-3, is as follows: DAMVIQNPRYQVTQFGKPVTLSCSQTLNHNVMYWYQQKSSQAPKLLFHYYDKDFNNEADTPDNFQSRRPNTSFCFLDIRSPGLGDTAMYLCATSRPDRTRNTIYFGEGSWLTVV.